Shown below are 24 T cell receptor beta chains from a single sample sequenced in a study of blood T cell repertoires in COVID-19. Profiled with immunoSEQ multiplex PCR; TCRdb holds only in-frame clones, not every one. The repertoire holds approximately 350,000 clones, with 80% to 85% as singletons. The source material was PBMCs or T cells enriched from blood (not recorded which). The receptors here all came from a woman between 45 and 65 years old who had recovered from COVID-19.

The chain uses TRBV19 and TRBJ1-1; D unclear. CDR1 LNHDA and CDR2 SQIVND come from the germline V gene (reference sequence). CDR3 length equals 11 residues. The V end was cut by 6 bases, the J end by 5 bases, with 7 bases between. The CDR3 is CASRSSTEAFF. CDR3 nucleotides: TGTGCCAGTAGGAGTAGTACTGAAGCTTTCTTT. Variable domain in full (rest from reference TRBV19 and TRBJ1-1): DGGITQSPKYLFRKEGQNVTLSCEQNLNHDAMYWYRQDPGQGLRLIYYSQIVNDFQKGDIAEGYSVSREKKESFPLTVTSAQKNPTAFYLCASRSSTEAFFGQGTRLTVV.

The chain joins TRBV7-3 to TRBJ2-2, with 7 bases identical to TRBD2. With 5 bases clipped from V and 6 bases from J, the junction kept 15 bases outside the gene matches. The CDR3 runs 17 residues. Germline assignment: CDR1 SGHTA and CDR2 FQGTGA. This CDR3 reads CASSRTALPGRAGELFF. CDR3 DNA sequence: TGTGCCAGCAGCCGAACCGCCCTTCCTGGGAGGGCCGGGGAGCTGTTTTTT. The full variable domain, completed using reference TRBV7-3 and TRBJ2-2, is GAGVSQTPSNKVTEKGKYVELRCDPISGHTALYWYRQSLGQGPEFLIYFQGTGAADDSGLPNDRFFAVRPEGSVSTLKIQRTERGDSAVYLCASSRTALPGRAGELFFGEGSRLTVL.

The chain links TRBV28 to TRBJ1-4; 7 bases line up with TRBD1. V shed 5 bases and J 5 bases; nucleotides not matched to a gene: 8. Germline assignment: CDR1 MDHEN and CDR2 SYDVKM. The CDR3 totals 15 residues. In DNA form, the CDR3 reads TGTGCCAGCAGTCCGAGGGACAGCTGGAATGAAAAACTGTTTTTT. Encoded protein: CASSPRDSWNEKLFF.

V gene TRBV4-3 combines with J gene TRBJ1-4, with D possibly TRBD1 on 5 matching bases. Trimming took 0 bases from V and 4 from J, leaving 9 bases between them. This CDR3 has 15 residues. In germline, CDR1 is LGHNA, CDR2 YSLEER. The chain's CDR3 is CASSQDRGYNEKLFF. The CDR3 coding sequence is TGCGCCAGCAGCCAAGATAGGGGTTATAATGAAAAACTGTTTTTT.

The chain uses TRBV19 and TRBJ2-3, with 9 bases identical to TRBD2. Unmatched junction bases numbered 8, after V lost 6 bases and J lost 7 bases. The V gene's germline CDR1 is LNHDA and CDR2 SQIVND (reference sequence). The CDR3 contains 14 residues. The CDR3 sequence is CASSLTGLAHTQYF. CDR3 nucleotides: TGTGCCAGTAGCTTAACGGGACTAGCACATACGCAGTATTTT.

This chain uses TRBV7-9 with TRBJ1-2, with D unresolved. The V gene lost 1 base and the J gene lost 5 bases, with 11 bases spanning the gap. Looked up from germline, CDR1 is SEHNR and CDR2 is FQNEAQ (reference sequence). CDR3 length: 14 amino acids. The CDR3 sequence: CASSLGDSTYGYTF. CDR3 nucleotide sequence: TGTGCCAGCAGCTTAGGAGATTCAACTTATGGCTACACCTTC.

This clone was seen once. This rearrangement joins TRBV3-1 (or the pseudogene TRBV3-2) to TRBJ2-7; D perhaps matches TRBD1 (6 bases). Germline V gives CDR1 LGHDT, CDR2 YNNKEL (reference sequence). V shed 5 bases and J shed 3 bases, with 17 bases lying between them. CDR3 size: 15 residues. In DNA, the CDR3 is TGTGCCAGCAGCTCACAGGGATTGTCAAACTACGAGCAGTACTTC. This encodes CASSSQGLSNYEQYF.

This chain connects TRBV19 to TRBJ2-7; tentative D call: TRBD1 (6 bases). Germline CDR1 is LNHDA and CDR2 is SQIVND (reference sequence). Trimming shortened V by 1 base and J by 3 bases, and 19 bases separated the two germline ends. The length of the CDR3 is 17 residues. The DNA of the CDR3 is TGTGCCAGTAGTATAGTTTTGTCCCGGGACACTTTCTACGAGCAGTACTTC. It yields the protein CASSIVLSRDTFYEQYF.

This rearrangement joins TRBV6-1 to TRBJ2-7, with TRBD2 as a possible D gene (5 bases). Trimming took 1 base from V and 4 from J, leaving 14 bases between them. CDR3 length equals 15 residues. CDR1 is MNHNS, CDR2 SASEGT, per germline. The CDR3 spells CASSEVVRGYYEQYF. In DNA, the CDR3 is TGTGCCAGCAGTGAAGTTGTCCGAGGGTATTACGAGCAGTACTTC.

A remark on this clone: Other DNA sequences in this specimen translate into the identical CDR3. The chain joins TRBV29-1 to TRBJ1-1; TRBD1 aligns across 7 bases. CDR1 and CDR2 from the germline V gene are SQVTM and ANQGSEA. This CDR3 spans 12 amino acids. V dropped 6 bases and J dropped 1; count of bases not matched to a gene: 2. This CDR3 reads CSVGQTNTEAFF. CDR3 bases: TGCAGCGTGGGACAGACGAACACTGAAGCTTTCTTT.

CDR3 nucleotides: TGCGCCAGCAGCTTGGGGCTCGGGACACCCTACGAGCAGTACTTC. Its translation: CASSLGLGTPYEQYF. This chain connects TRBV5-1 to TRBJ2-7; D is perhaps TRBD1 (6 bases). Trimming removed 0 bases at V and 2 bases at J, with 12 bases between. The CDR3 sequence is 15 residues long. The germline V gene encodes CDR1 SGHRS and CDR2 YFSETQ.

This chain joins TRBV6-5 and TRBJ1-2; D ambiguous. The CDR3 runs to 13 residues. V lost 2 bases and J lost 8, with 12 bases in between. The germline V gene encodes CDR1 MNHEY and CDR2 SVGAGI. The CDR3 DNA reads TGTGCCAGCAGTTACCAGGACCGCGGGGGCTACACCTTC. This gives the protein CASSYQDRGGYTF.

V is TRBV5-4 and J is TRBJ2-5; 9 bases are shared with TRBD2. Trimming removed 7 bases from V and 2 bases from J; junction bases left unmatched: 18. CDR1 is SGHNT, CDR2 YYREEE, per germline (reference sequence). The CDR3 extends over 18 amino acids. The DNA for the CDR3 is TGTGCCAGCCATGTGGGGGGGACTAGCAGGGGAATTCAAGAGACCCAGTACTTC. It codes for CASHVGGTSRGIQETQYF.

The V and J genes are TRBV11-1 and TRBJ1-2; the D gene is possibly TRBD1 (6 bases). Trimming left V 5 bases short and J 0 bases short, with 16 bases between. The germline V gene has CDR1 SGHAT and CDR2 FQDESV (reference sequence). The CDR3 sequence is 16 residues long. This CDR3 reads CASSPQPGQPNYGYTF. The DNA for the CDR3 is TGTGCCAGCAGCCCCCAACCGGGACAACCTAACTATGGCTACACCTTC.

J is TRBJ2-7 and V is TRBV5-1; no firm D call. Germline V lookup: CDR1 SGHRS, CDR2 YFSETQ. The CDR3 is 13 amino acids. V was shortened by 5 bases and J by 0 bases, with 9 bases between the two germline ends. CDR3 sequence: CASRLPYSYEQYF. DNA for the CDR3: TGCGCCAGCAGGTTGCCGTACTCCTACGAGCAGTACTTC.

This clone was seen once. The genes are TRBV5-1 and TRBJ1-1, with D unclear. Trimming stripped 0 bases from V and 0 bases from J, with 6 bases between. This CDR3 contains 14 residues. Germline CDR1 SGHRS, CDR2 YFSETQ. CDR3 region: CASSLDFMNTEAFF. The CDR3 bases are TGCGCCAGCAGCTTGGACTTTATGAACACTGAAGCTTTCTTT.

This clone showed up just a few times. This chain uses TRBV7-2 with TRBJ2-7; 7 nucleotides line up with TRBD2. This CDR3 spans 15 amino acids. Germline V gives CDR1 SGHTA, CDR2 FQGNSA. V shed 6 bases and J 0 bases; nucleotides not matched to a gene: 8. This CDR3 is CASRRAGMSSYEQYF. The DNA for the CDR3 is TGTGCCAGCAGGAGAGCGGGAATGAGCTCCTACGAGCAGTACTTC.

This chain joins TRBV5-4 and TRBJ2-3; 7 bases are shared with TRBD1. Losses at the gene ends were 4 bases for V and 3 bases for J; bases not matched to a gene: 5. The CDR3 consists of 14 residues. CDR1 and CDR2 (germline): SGHNT, YYREEE (reference sequence). The CDR3 DNA reads TGTGCCAGCAGCGGGACAGCGTTAACAGATACGCAGTATTTT. Translation: CASSGTALTDTQYF. Full variable domain (outside the CDR3, taken from reference TRBV5-4 and TRBJ2-3): ETGVTQSPTHLIKTRGQQVTLRCSSQSGHNTVSWYQQALGQGPQFIFQYYREEENGRGNFPPRFSGLQFPNYSSELNVNALELDDSALYLCASSGTALTDTQYFGPGTRLTVL.

The V call is TRBV19, the J call TRBJ1-3; D not resolved. The CDR3 contains 14 residues. Germline loops: CDR1 LNHDA, CDR2 SQIVND (reference sequence). The V end lost 7 bases, the J end lost 2 bases, and 12 bases lay between the germline ends. CDR3 sequence: CASTSPQTGNTIYF. CDR3 DNA: TGTGCCAGTACCTCCCCTCAGACTGGAAACACCATATATTTT. Using reference TRBV19 and TRBJ1-3 for the parts outside the CDR3, the full variable domain is DGGITQSPKYLFRKEGQNVTLSCEQNLNHDAMYWYRQDPGQGLRLIYYSQIVNDFQKGDIAEGYSVSREKKESFPLTVTSAQKNPTAFYLCASTSPQTGNTIYFGEGSWLTVV.

This sequence joins TRBV5-1 and TRBJ2-2, with TRBD2 identical over 13 bases. The CDR3 is made up of 18 amino acids. Germline V gives CDR1 SGHRS, CDR2 YFSETQ. V lost 6 bases to trimming and J lost 6 bases; unmatched junction nucleotides: 14. This CDR3 reads CASTSPGLAGAGAGELFF. Here the CDR3 DNA reads TGCGCCAGCACTTCACCCGGACTAGCGGGAGCGGGGGCCGGGGAGCTGTTTTTT.

V is TRBV5-1 and J is TRBJ1-1, with no clear D. Germline CDR1 and CDR2: SGHRS and YFSETQ. Trimming shortened V by 1 base and J by 4 bases, and 8 bases separated the two germline ends. The CDR3 sequence is 13 residues long. The CDR3 DNA follows: TGCGCCAGCAGCTTGATGGCTGGCACTGAAGCTTTCTTT. As protein: CASSLMAGTEAFF.

The J gene is TRBJ1-3, the V gene TRBV6-1, with a tentative D call TRBD1 (5 bases). Germline CDR1 is MNHNS and CDR2 is SASEGT. The V end was cut by 0 bases, the J end by 0 bases, with 12 bases between. The CDR3 has 17 residues. The CDR3: CASSEAHGGSSGNTIYF. CDR3 coding DNA: TGTGCCAGCAGTGAAGCGCACGGGGGGAGCTCTGGAAACACCATATATTTT.

This clone has just one count. V is TRBV5-1 and J is TRBJ2-2; TRBD1 matches 9 bases. Trimming cost V 4 bases and J 1 base; bases outside gene matches: 11. Germline V gene lookup returns CDR1 SGHRS and CDR2 YFSETQ. The length of the CDR3 is 18 residues. The CDR3 protein is CASSPGQGRPKNTGELFF. The CDR3 DNA reads TGCGCCAGCAGCCCAGGACAGGGGAGGCCTAAGAACACCGGGGAGCTGTTTTTT.

The chain employs TRBV15 and TRBJ1-5; unclear D gene. This CDR3 has 14 amino acids. Germline CDR1 LNHNV, CDR2 YYDKDF (reference sequence). V was clipped by 0 bases and J by 0 bases, with 3 bases between them. For the CDR3, the DNA is TGTGCCACCAGCAGAGATTATAGCAATCAGCCCCAGCATTTT. This gives the protein CATSRDYSNQPQHF. Complete variable domain (other parts from reference TRBV15 and TRBJ1-5): DAMVIQNPRYQVTQFGKPVTLSCSQTLNHNVMYWYQQKSSQAPKLLFHYYDKDFNNEADTPDNFQSRRPNTSFCFLDIRSPGLGDTAMYLCATSRDYSNQPQHFGDGTRLSIL.